This section outlines one T cell receptor beta chain sequence together with its context. The data originate from a study of blood T cell repertoires in COVID-19. Study at large: Sites across the United States, Italy and Spain contributed samples from acute and convalescent COVID-19. PBMCs, B-cell-depleted T cells, or T cells provided the cDNA or gDNA that made up the material.

Trimming removed 4 bases from V and 2 bases from J, with 24 bases in between. The CDR3 length is 18 residues. Germline CDR1 and CDR2: SGHRS and YFSETQ. In the original analysis: From reference gene primer amplification, estimates of nucleated cell counts were derived. TCRdb keeps only in-frame clones here, not all; method: immunoSEQ multiplex PCR. The V and J calls and the clone size are those of that table, but D and trimming were determined from the DNA. The sample lists about 100,000 clones, almost 90% occurring once. Material: peripheral blood. The chain employs TRBV5-1 and TRBJ1-2, with D unclear. This sequence was found in a human donor in a cohort sampled during active COVID-19. The CDR3 loop is CASSLWSVGSQENYGYTF. In DNA form, the CDR3 reads TGCGCCAGCAGCCTCTGGTCCGTGGGGAGTCAGGAGAACTATGGCTACACCTTC.